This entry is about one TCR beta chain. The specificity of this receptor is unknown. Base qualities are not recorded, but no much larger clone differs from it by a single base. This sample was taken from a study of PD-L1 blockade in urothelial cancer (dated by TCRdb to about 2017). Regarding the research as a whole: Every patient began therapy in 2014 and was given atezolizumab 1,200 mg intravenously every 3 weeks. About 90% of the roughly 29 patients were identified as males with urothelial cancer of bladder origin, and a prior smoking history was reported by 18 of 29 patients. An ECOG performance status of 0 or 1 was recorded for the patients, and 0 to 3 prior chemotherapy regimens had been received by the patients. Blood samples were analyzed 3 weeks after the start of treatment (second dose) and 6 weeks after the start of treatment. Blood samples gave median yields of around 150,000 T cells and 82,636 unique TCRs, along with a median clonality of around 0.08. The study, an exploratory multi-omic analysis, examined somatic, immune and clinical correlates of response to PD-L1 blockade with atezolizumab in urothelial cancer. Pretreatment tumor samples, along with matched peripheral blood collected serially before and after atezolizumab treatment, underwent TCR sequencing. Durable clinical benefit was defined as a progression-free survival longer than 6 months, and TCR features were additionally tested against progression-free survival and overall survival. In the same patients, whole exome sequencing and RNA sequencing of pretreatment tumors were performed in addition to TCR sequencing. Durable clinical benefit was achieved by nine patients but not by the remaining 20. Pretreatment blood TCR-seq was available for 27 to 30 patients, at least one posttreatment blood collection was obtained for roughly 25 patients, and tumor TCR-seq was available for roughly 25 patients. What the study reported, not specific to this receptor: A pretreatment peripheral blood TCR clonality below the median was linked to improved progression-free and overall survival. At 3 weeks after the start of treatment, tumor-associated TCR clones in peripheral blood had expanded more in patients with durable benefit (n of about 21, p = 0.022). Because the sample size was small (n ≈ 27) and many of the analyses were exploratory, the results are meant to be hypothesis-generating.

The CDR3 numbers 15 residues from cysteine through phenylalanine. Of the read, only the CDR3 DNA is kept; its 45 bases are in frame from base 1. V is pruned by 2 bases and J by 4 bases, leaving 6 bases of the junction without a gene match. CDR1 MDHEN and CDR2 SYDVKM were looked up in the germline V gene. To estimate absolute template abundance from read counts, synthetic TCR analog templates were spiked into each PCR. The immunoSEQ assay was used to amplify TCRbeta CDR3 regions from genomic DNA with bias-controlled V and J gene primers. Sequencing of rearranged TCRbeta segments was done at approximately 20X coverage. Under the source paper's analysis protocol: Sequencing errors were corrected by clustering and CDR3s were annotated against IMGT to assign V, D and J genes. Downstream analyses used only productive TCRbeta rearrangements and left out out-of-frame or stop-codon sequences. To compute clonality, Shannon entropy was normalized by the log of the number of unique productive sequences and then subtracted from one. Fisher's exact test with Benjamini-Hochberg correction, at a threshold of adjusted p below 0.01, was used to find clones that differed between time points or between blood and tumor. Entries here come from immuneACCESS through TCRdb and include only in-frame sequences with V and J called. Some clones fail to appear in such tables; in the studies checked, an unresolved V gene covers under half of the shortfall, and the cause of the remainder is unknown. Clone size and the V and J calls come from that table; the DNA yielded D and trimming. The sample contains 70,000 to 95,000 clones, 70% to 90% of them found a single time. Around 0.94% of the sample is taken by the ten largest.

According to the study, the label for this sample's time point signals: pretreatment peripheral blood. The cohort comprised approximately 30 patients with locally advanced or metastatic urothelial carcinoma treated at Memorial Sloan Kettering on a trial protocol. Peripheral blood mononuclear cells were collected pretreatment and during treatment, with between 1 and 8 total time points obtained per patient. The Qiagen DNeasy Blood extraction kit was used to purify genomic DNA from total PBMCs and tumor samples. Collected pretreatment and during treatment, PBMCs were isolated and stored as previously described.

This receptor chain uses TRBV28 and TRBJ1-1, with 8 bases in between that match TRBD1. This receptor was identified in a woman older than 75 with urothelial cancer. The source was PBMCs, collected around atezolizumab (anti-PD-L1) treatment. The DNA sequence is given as TGTGCCAGCAGTTTAATTAGGCAGGGGGCCACTGAAGCTTTCTTT. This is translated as CASSLIRQGATEAFF.